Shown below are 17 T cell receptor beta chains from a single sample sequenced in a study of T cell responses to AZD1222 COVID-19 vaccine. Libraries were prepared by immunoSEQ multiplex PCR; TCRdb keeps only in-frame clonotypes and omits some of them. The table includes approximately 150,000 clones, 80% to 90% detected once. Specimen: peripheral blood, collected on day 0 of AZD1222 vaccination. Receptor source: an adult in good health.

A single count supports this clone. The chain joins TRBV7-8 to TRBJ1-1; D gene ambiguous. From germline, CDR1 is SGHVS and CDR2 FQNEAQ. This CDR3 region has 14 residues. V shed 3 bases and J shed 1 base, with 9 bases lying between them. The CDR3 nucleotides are TGTGCCAGCAGCTTGGAGGTAAAGAACACTGAAGCTTTCTTT. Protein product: CASSLEVKNTEAFF. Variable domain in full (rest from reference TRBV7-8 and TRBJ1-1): GAGVSQSPRYKVAKRGQDVALRCDPISGHVSLFWYQQALGQGPEFLTYFQNEAQLDKSGLPSDRFFAERPEGSVSTLKIQRTQQEDSAVYLCASSLEVKNTEAFFGQGTRLTVV.

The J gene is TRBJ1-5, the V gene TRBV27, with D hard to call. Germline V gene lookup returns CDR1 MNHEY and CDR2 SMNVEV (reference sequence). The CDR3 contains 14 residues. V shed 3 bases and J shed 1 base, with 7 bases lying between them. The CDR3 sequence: CASSFMGSNQPQHF. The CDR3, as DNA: TGTGCCAGCAGTTTCATGGGGAGCAATCAGCCCCAGCATTTT.

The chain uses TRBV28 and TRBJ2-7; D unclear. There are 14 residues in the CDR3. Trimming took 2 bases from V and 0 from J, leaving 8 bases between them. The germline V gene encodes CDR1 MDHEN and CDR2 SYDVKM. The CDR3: CASSLPSSSYEQYF. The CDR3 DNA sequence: TGTGCCAGCAGTTTACCCAGCAGCTCCTACGAGCAGTACTTC.

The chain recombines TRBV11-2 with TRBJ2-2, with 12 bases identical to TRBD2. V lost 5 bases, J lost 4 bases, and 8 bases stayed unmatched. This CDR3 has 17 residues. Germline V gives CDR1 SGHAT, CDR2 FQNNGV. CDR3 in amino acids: CASSPWTSGTGTGELFF. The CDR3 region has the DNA TGTGCCAGCAGCCCTTGGACTAGCGGGACGGGCACCGGGGAGCTGTTTTTT.

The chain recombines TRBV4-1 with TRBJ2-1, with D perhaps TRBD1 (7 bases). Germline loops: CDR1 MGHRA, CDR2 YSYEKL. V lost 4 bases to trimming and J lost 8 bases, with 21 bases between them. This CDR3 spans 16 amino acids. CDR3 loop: CASSLRWQGGFDEQFF. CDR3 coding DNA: TGCGCCAGCAGCCTCAGGTGGCAGGGGGGATTCGATGAGCAGTTCTTC.

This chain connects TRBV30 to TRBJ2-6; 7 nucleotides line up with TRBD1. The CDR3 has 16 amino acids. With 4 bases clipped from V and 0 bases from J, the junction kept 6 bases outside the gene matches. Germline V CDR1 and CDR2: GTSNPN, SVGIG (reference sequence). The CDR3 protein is CAWIRTGNSGANVLTF. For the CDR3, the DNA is TGTGCCTGGATTAGGACAGGCAACTCTGGGGCCAACGTCCTGACTTTC.

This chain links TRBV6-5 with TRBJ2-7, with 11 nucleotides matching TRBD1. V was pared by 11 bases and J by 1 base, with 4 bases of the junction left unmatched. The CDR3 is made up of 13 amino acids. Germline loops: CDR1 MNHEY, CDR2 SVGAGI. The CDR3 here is CAAGTGGSYEQYF. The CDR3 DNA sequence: TGTGCCGCAGGGACAGGGGGATCCTACGAGCAGTACTTC.

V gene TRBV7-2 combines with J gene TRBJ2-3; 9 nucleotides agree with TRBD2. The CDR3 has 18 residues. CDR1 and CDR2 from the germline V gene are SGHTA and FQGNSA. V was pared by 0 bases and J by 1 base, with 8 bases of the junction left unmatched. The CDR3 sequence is CASSLARLWTSGTDTQYF. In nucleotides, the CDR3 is TGTGCCAGCAGCTTAGCGCGGTTGTGGACTAGCGGCACAGATACGCAGTATTTT.

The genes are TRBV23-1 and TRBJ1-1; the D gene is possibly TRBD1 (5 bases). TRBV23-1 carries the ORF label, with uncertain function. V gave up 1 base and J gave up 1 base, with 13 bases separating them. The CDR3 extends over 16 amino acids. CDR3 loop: CASSQYYRLRNTEAFF. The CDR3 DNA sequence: TGCGCCAGCAGTCAATACTACAGGTTGAGGAACACTGAAGCTTTCTTT.

The CDR3 nucleotides read TGTGCCAGCAGGGAGACAGGGAGCAGCAATCAGCCCCAGCATTTT. It yields the protein CASRETGSSNQPQHF. The rearrangement uses TRBV2 and TRBJ1-5; TRBD1 agrees at 7 bases. The length of the CDR3 is 15 residues. V lost 6 bases and J lost 1; bases outside the gene matches: 6. Germline V gene lookup returns CDR1 SNHLY and CDR2 FYNNEI.

The CDR3, as DNA: TGTGCCAGCGGGGGGGGTCAGCCCCAGCATTTT. It yields the protein CASGGGQPQHF. The chain joins TRBV27 to TRBJ1-5; weak D call: TRBD1 (5 bases). Germline V CDR1 and CDR2: MNHEY, SMNVEV (reference sequence). This CDR3 comprises 11 residues. The ends were cut back, 8 bases at V and 6 bases at J, with 8 bases in the middle.

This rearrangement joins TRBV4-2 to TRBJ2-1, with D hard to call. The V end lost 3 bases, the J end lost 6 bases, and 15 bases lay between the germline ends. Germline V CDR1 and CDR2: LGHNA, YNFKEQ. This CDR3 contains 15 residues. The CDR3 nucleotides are TGTGCCAGCAGCCATGCTCAGGTGGCGAGCAATGAGCAGTTCTTC. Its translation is CASSHAQVASNEQFF.

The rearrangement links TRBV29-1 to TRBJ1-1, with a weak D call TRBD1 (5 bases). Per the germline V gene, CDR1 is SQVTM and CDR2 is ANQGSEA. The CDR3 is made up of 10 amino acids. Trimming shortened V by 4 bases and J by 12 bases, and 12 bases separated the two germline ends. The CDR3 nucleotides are TGCAGCGTTGTGCAGGGTAGGACTTTCTTT. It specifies CSVVQGRTFF.

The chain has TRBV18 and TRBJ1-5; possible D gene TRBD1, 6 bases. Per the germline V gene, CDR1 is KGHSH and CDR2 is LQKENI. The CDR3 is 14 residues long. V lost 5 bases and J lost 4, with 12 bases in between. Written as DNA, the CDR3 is TGTGCCAGCTCAGGCTCCAGGGGAAATCAGCCCCAGCATTTT. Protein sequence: CASSGSRGNQPQHF.

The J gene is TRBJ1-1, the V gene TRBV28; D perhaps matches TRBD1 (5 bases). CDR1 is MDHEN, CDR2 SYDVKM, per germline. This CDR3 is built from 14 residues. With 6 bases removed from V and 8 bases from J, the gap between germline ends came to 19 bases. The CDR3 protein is CASRPRQRHQEAFF. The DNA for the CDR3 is TGTGCCAGCAGGCCACGACAGCGGCATCAGGAAGCTTTCTTT.

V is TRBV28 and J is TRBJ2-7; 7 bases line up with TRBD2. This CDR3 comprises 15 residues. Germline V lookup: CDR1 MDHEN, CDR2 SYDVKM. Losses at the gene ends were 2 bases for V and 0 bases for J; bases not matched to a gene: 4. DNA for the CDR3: TGTGCCAGCAGTTTACCTTTAGCGGGCTCCTACGAGCAGTACTTC. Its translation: CASSLPLAGSYEQYF.

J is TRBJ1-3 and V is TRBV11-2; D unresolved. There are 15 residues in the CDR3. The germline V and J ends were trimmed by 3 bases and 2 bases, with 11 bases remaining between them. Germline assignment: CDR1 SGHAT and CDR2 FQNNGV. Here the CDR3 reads CASSLYLMTGNTIYF. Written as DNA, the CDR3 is TGTGCCAGCAGCTTGTATTTAATGACTGGAAACACCATATATTTT.